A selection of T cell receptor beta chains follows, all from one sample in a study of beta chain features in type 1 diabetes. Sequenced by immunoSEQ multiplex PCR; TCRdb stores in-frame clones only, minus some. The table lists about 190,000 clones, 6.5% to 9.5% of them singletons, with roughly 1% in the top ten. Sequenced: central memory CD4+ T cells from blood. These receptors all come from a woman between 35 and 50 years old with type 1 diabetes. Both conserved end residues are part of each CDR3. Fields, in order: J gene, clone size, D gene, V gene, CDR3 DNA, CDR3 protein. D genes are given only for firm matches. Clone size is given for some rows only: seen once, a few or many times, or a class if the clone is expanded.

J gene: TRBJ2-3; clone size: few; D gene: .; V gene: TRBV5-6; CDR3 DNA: TGTGCCAGCAGCTTGGGTGCGGATGCCTCTAGCACAGATACGCAGTATTTT; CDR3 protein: CASSLGADASSTDTQYF
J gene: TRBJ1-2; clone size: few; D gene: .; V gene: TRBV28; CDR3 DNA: TGTGCCAGCAGTTTAGCAGGGCCTAGAGGCTACACCTTC; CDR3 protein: CASSLAGPRGYTF
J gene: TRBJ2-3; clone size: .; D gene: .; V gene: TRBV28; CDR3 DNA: TGTGCCAGCAGTTTCGGAGGGTCTCCAGATACGCAGTATTTT; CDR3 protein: CASSFGGSPDTQYF
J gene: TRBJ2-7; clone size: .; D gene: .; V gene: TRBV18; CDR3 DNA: TGTGCCAGCTCATCAGGGGACAAGTACGAGCAGTACTTC; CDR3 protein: CASSSGDKYEQYF
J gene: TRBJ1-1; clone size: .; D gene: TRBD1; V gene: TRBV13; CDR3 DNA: TGTGCCAGCAGCCGGGACAGCCACACTGAAGCTTTCTTT; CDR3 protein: CASSRDSHTEAFF
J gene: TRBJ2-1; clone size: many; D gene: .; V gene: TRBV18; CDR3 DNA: TGTGCCAGCTCACCCCCGGACGGTGTGTCAGGGTATGAGCAGTTCTTC; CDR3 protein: CASSPPDGVSGYEQFF
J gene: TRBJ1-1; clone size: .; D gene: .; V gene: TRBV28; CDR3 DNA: TGTGCCAGCAGTTTGCAGGGATTCCCTGAAGCTTTCTTT; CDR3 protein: CASSLQGFPEAFF
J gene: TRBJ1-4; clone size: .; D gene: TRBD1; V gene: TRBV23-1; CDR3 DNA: TGCGCCAGCAGCCAACCCCGGACAGGGGGACGAGAAAAACTGTTTTTT; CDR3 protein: CASSQPRTGGREKLFF
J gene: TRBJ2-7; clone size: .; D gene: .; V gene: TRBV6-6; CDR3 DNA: TGTGCCAGCAGTTACCCCCCGACTGGGGCGGTCTACGAGCAGTACTTC; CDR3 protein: CASSYPPTGAVYEQYF
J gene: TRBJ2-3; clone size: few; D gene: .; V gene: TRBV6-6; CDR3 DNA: TGTGCCAGCAGGGTGGGGGACTCAGATACGCAGTATTTT; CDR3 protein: CASRVGDSDTQYF
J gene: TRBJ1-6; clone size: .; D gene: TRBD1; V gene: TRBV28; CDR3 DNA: TGTGCCAGCAGTCCCTACGGACAGGGGGCAGTTCCCCTCCACTTT; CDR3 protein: CASSPYGQGAVPLHF
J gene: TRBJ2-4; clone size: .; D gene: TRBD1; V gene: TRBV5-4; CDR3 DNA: TGTGCCAGCAGCGCCAGGGACAGCAGGACCGGGAACATTCAGTACTTC; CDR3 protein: CASSARDSRTGNIQYF
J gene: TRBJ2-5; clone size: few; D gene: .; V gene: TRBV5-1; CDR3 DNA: TGCGCCAGCAGCTTGGCGACAGCTCAAGAGACCCAGTACTTC; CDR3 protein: CASSLATAQETQYF
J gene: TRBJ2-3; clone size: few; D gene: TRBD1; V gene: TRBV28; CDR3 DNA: TGTGCCAGCAGTTTCCTTGACGGGACAGGGGACTCAGATACGCAGTATTTT; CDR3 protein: CASSFLDGTGDSDTQYF
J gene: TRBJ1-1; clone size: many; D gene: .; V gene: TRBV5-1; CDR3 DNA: TGCGCCAGCAGCGGACGGACAGCGAACACTGAAGCTTTCTTT; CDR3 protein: CASSGRTANTEAFF
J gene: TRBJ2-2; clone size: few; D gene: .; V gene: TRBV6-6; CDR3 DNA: TGTGCCAGCAGCGGACAGAACACCGGGGAGCTGTTTTTT; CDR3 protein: CASSGQNTGELFF
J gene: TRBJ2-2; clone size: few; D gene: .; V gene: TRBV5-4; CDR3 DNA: TGTGCCAGCAGCTCCGGGGGGCAAGCGAACACCGGGGAGCTGTTTTTT; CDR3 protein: CASSSGGQANTGELFF
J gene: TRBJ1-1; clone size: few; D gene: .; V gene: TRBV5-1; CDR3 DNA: TGCGCCAGCAGCGTTGCGCTGACCGGGGACACTGAAGCTTTCTTT; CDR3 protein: CASSVALTGDTEAFF
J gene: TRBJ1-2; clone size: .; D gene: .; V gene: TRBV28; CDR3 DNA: TGTGCCAGCAGTTCCCTTTACTATGGCTACACCTTC; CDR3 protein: CASSSLYYGYTF
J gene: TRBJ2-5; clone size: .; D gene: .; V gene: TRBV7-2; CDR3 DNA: TGTGCCAGCAGCTTAGGCAGGGGTGGAGAGACCCAGTACTTC; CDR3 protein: CASSLGRGGETQYF
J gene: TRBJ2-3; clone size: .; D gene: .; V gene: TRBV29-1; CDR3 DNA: TGCAGCGGACTTTCGCGCACAGATACGCAGTATTTT; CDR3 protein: CSGLSRTDTQYF
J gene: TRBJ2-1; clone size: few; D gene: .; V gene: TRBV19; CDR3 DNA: TGTGCCAGTAGTATGGGACACTCCTACAATGAGCAGTTCTTC; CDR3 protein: CASSMGHSYNEQFF
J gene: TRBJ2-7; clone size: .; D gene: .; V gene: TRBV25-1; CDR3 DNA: TGTGCCAGCAGCCCCGACAAGGGGAAGTCCAACGAGCAGTACTTC; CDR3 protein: CASSPDKGKSNEQYF
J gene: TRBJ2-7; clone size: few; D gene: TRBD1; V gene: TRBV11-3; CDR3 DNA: TGTGCCAGCAGCCCCTCGACAGGGGACGAGCAGTACTTC; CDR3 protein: CASSPSTGDEQYF
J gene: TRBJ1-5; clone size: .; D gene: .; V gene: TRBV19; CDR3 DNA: TGTGCCAGTAGTGTCGACAGTAATCAGCCCCAGCATTTT; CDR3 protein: CASSVDSNQPQHF
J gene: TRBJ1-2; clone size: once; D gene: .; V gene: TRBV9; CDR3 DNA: TGTGCCAGCAGCGTTGGCAGGTGGGGGCTTGGGTACACCTTC; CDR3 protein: CASSVGRWGLGYTF
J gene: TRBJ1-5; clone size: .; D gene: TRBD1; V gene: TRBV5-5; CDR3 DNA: TGTGCCAGCAGCTATTCATTGAGACAGGGGAATCAGCCCCAGCATTTT; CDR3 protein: CASSYSLRQGNQPQHF
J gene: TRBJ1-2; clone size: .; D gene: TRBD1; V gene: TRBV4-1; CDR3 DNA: TGCGCCAGCAGCCACGCTAGGGGGCCGACAGGGAACTATGGCTACACCTTC; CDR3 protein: CASSHARGPTGNYGYTF
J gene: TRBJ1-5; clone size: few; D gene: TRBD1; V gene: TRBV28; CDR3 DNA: TGTGCCAGCAGTTTAAGGGTAGGGGGCCAAGGACAGCCCCAGCATTTT; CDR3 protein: CASSLRVGGQGQPQHF
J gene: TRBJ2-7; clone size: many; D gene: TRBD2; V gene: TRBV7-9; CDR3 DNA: TGTGCCAGCAGCCAAGCGGGACCGCAGTACTTC; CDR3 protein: CASSQAGPQYF
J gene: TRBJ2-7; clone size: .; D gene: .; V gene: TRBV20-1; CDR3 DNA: TGCAGTGCTACTCCGGGGAGGGAGCAGTACTTC; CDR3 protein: CSATPGREQYF